This TCR beta chain is drawn from a study of cytomegalovirus exposure and HLA in healthy donors. Broader study findings: Altogether, 160 or so TCR beta chains were recorded as cytomegalovirus-associated. Sequencing depth across donors, presence/absence analyses assumed, was roughly uniform.

When sampled, the donors appeared nominally healthy, though they likely had unrecorded immune exposures. In the case of this clone: Its antigen is not known.

Looked up from germline, CDR1 is MNHNY and CDR2 is SVGAGI (reference sequence). The CDR3 consists of 15 residues. V was pared by 2 bases and J by 1 base, with 9 bases between. The PCR had 60 Vbeta and 13 Jbeta primers. Produced via immunoSEQ multiplex PCR; TCRdb's table is partial and in-frame only. The table lists about 83,000 clones, with 3% to 4% in the top ten. The receptor comes from a man between 18 and 35 years old in good health and CMV-seropositive. The sample taken for sequencing was PBMCs. J is TRBJ1-3 and V is TRBV6-6; D is possibly TRBD1 (6 bases). The CDR3 bases are TGTGCCAGCAGTTACGTGGGACAATCTGGAAACACCATATATTTT. This codes for CASSYVGQSGNTIYF.